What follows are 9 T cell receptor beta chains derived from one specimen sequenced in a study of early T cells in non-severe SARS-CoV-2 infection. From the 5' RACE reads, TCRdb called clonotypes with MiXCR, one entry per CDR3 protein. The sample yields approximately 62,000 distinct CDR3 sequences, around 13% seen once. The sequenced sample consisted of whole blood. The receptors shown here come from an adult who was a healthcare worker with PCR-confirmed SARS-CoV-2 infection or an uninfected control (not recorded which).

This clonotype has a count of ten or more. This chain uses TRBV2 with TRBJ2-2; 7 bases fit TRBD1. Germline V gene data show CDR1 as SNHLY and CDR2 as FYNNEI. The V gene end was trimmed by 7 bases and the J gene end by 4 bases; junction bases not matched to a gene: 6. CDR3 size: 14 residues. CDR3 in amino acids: CASTGGEITGELFF. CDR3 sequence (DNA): TGTGCCAGCACAGGGGGAGAAATCACCGGGGAGCTGTTTTTT.

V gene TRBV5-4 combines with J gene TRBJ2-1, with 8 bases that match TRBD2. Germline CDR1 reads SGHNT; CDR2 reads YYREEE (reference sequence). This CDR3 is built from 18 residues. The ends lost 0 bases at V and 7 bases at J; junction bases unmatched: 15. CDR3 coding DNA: TGTGCCAGCAGCTTGGTTATTGTGTCGGGACTAGGCAGAAATGAGCAGTTCTTC. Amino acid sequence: CASSLVIVSGLGRNEQFF.

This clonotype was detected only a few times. The CDR3 DNA is TGTGCTAGTGGGCTAGGCTCCTATAATTCACCCCTCCACTTT. Encoded protein: CASGLGSYNSPLHF. V and J are TRBV12-5 and TRBJ1-6; D unclear. The ends were cut back, 6 bases at V and 0 bases at J, with 6 bases in the middle. Looked up from germline, CDR1 is LGHNT and CDR2 is FRNRAP. This CDR3 region has 14 residues.

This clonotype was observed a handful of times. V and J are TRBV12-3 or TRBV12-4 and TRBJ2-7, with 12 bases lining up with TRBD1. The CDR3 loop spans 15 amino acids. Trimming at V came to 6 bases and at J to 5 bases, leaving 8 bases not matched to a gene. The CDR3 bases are TGTGCCAGCAGCCGGGGACAGGGGGCACTCCACGAGCAGTACTTC. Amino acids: CASSRGQGALHEQYF.

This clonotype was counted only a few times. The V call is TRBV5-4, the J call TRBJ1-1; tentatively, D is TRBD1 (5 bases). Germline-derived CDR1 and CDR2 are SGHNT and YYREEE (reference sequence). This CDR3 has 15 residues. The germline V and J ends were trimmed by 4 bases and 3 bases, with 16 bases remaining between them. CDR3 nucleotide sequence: TGTGCCAGCAGCCTTCAACAGGTTGGGGACACTGAAGCTTTCTTT. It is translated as CASSLQQVGDTEAFF.

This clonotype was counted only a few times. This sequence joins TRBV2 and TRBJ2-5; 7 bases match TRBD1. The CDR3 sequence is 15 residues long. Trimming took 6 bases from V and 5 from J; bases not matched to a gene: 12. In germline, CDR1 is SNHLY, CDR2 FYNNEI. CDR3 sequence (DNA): TGTGCCAGCAGCCCTAGGACAGGACCGGGGGAGACCCAGTACTTC. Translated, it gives CASSPRTGPGETQYF.

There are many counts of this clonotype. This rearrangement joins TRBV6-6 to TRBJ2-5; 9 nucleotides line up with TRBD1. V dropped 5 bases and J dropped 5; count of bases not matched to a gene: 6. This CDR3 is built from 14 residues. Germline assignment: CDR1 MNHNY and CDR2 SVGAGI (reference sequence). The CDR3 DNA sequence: TGTGCCAGCAGTCAATACAGGGGGCCGGAGACCCAGTACTTC. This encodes CASSQYRGPETQYF.

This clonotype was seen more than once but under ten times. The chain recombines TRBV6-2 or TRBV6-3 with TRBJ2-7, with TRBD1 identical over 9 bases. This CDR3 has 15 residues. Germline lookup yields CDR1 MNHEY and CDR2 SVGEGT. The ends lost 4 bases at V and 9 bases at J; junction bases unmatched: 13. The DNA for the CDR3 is TGTGCCAGCAGTTCCCCCGGGACAGGGATGATGTGGCAGTACTTC. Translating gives CASSSPGTGMMWQYF.

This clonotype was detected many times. The CDR3 sequence is CASSETSGNYNEQFF. The CDR3 DNA follows: TGTGCCAGCTCCGAGACTAGCGGTAACTACAATGAGCAGTTCTTC. The chain combines TRBV18 with TRBJ2-1, with TRBD2 matching 9 bases. This CDR3 comprises 15 residues. V shed 6 bases, J shed 3 bases, and the junction held 6 bases outside the gene matches. The germline gives CDR1 KGHSH, CDR2 LQKENI.